The rows below give T cell receptor beta chains drawn from one sample of a study of glioma-infiltrating T cells. A single record per CDR3 protein comes from TCRdb applying MiXCR to the multiplex PCR reads. The sample has fewer than 200,000 distinct CDR3 sequences; 30% to 40% are singletons. The sample was glioma tissue, nonneoplastic brain tissue, or PBMCs (not recorded which). The source of these receptors is a human donor with low-grade glioma or glioblastoma, undergoing nonglioma brain surgery, or in good health (not recorded which). The CDR3 runs from the conserved cysteine through the conserved F or W. Each record gives: J gene, D gene, clone size, V gene, CDR3 DNA, CDR3 protein. D genes are given only for firm matches. Clone size appears in some rows only: once, few, many, or a class for an expanded clone.

J gene: TRBJ1-5
D gene: .
clone size: many
V gene: TRBV7-6
CDR3 DNA: TGTGCCAGCAGCTTATGGCCGGGCAATCAGCCCCAGCATTTT
CDR3 protein: CASSLWPGNQPQHF

J gene: TRBJ1-1
D gene: .
clone size: .
V gene: TRBV19
CDR3 DNA: TGTGCCAGTAGTGTATCCCCCGGAGGGACACCAGAGGCTTTCTTT
CDR3 protein: CASSVSPGGTPEAFF

J gene: TRBJ2-7
D gene: .
clone size: many
V gene: TRBV6-2/TRBV6-3
CDR3 DNA: TGTGCCAGCAGTTACGAGGCGGTAACCTCCTACGAGCAGTACTTC
CDR3 protein: CASSYEAVTSYEQYF

J gene: TRBJ2-1
D gene: TRBD2
clone size: .
V gene: TRBV12-3/TRBV12-4
CDR3 DNA: TGTGCCAGCAGAGATATAGCGGGAGGGACTTTGGACAATGAGCAGTTCTTC
CDR3 protein: CASRDIAGGTLDNEQFF

J gene: TRBJ1-2
D gene: .
clone size: many
V gene: TRBV15
CDR3 DNA: TGTGCCACCAGCAGAGATGGGCAGCTATCTAATGGCTACACCTTC
CDR3 protein: CATSRDGQLSNGYTF

J gene: TRBJ1-1
D gene: .
clone size: many
V gene: TRBV12-3/TRBV12-4
CDR3 DNA: TGTGCCAGCAGTTTAATCACAGGGCCTAGCACTGAAGCTTTCTTT
CDR3 protein: CASSLITGPSTEAFF

J gene: TRBJ2-1
D gene: TRBD2
clone size: many
V gene: TRBV7-3
CDR3 DNA: TGTGCCAGCAGCTTACAACTAGCGGGAGCCAATGAGCAGTTCTTC
CDR3 protein: CASSLQLAGANEQFF

J gene: TRBJ1-1
D gene: .
clone size: .
V gene: TRBV12-5
CDR3 DNA: TGTGCTAGTGGTTTTCAGGGCCTAGGCACTGAAGCTTTCTTT
CDR3 protein: CASGFQGLGTEAFF

J gene: TRBJ2-3
D gene: .
clone size: many
V gene: TRBV4-3
CDR3 DNA: TGCGCCAGCAGCCAAGAGTTTCTCGGAATTTACCCTAGCACAGATACGCAGTATTTT
CDR3 protein: CASSQEFLGIYPSTDTQYF

J gene: TRBJ2-7
D gene: TRBD2
clone size: .
V gene: TRBV18
CDR3 DNA: TGTGCCAGCTCATCTCCGGCTAGCGGGTCGTACGAGCAGTACTTC
CDR3 protein: CASSSPASGSYEQYF

J gene: TRBJ2-7
D gene: .
clone size: .
V gene: TRBV6-1
CDR3 DNA: TGTTCCAGCATTTCTAGCCCGGTCGATCAGTACTTC
CDR3 protein: CSSISSPVDQYF

J gene: TRBJ1-5
D gene: .
clone size: many
V gene: TRBV24-1
CDR3 DNA: TGTGCCACCAGTGATTTGCAGTGGCAGCCCCAGCATTTT
CDR3 protein: CATSDLQWQPQHF

J gene: TRBJ1-4
D gene: TRBD1
clone size: .
V gene: TRBV7-9
CDR3 DNA: TGTGCCAGCAGCGGACAGGCTAATGAAAAACTGTTTTTT
CDR3 protein: CASSGQANEKLFF

J gene: TRBJ2-3
D gene: TRBD2
clone size: many
V gene: TRBV6-5
CDR3 DNA: TGTGCCAGCAGTTACGTTAGCGGGAGAAGCACAGATACGCAGTATTTT
CDR3 protein: CASSYVSGRSTDTQYF

J gene: TRBJ2-7
D gene: .
clone size: .
V gene: TRBV29-1
CDR3 DNA: TGCAGCGTTGGGGCAGAGTTCGGCGAGCAGTACTTC
CDR3 protein: CSVGAEFGEQYF

J gene: TRBJ2-3
D gene: .
clone size: many
V gene: TRBV24-1
CDR3 DNA: TGTGCCACCAGGACGGAAGATACGCAGTATTTT
CDR3 protein: CATRTEDTQYF

J gene: TRBJ2-1
D gene: .
clone size: many
V gene: TRBV7-9
CDR3 DNA: TGTGCCAGCTTAACGGGGAATTCCTACAATGAGCAGTTCTTC
CDR3 protein: CASLTGNSYNEQFF

J gene: TRBJ2-5
D gene: TRBD2
clone size: .
V gene: TRBV27
CDR3 DNA: TGTGCCAGCGGTAGTGTAGCGGGGAGGGAGACCCAGTACTTC
CDR3 protein: CASGSVAGRETQYF

J gene: TRBJ1-5
D gene: .
clone size: .
V gene: TRBV4-1
CDR3 DNA: TGCGCCAGCAGCCATCTAGGTGGGGGGAGCAATCAGCCGCAGCATTTT
CDR3 protein: CASSHLGGGSNQPQHF

J gene: TRBJ2-7
D gene: .
clone size: few
V gene: TRBV5-1
CDR3 DNA: TGCGCCAGCAGCTTGCAGTCAGGGATAACCTACGAGCAGTACTTC
CDR3 protein: CASSLQSGITYEQYF

J gene: TRBJ2-1
D gene: .
clone size: .
V gene: TRBV6-1
CDR3 DNA: TGTGCCAGCAGTTCCCCATCGTATGAGCAGTTCTTC
CDR3 protein: CASSSPSYEQFF

J gene: TRBJ1-1
D gene: .
clone size: many
V gene: TRBV10-3
CDR3 DNA: TGTGCCATCAGTGGCCTCATCCACACTGAAGCTTTCTTT
CDR3 protein: CAISGLIHTEAFF

J gene: TRBJ2-4
D gene: TRBD2
clone size: many
V gene: TRBV6-1
CDR3 DNA: TGTGCCAGCAGGGAGACTAGCGGGAGGGGCAAAAACATTCAGTACTTC
CDR3 protein: CASRETSGRGKNIQYF

J gene: TRBJ2-7
D gene: .
clone size: many
V gene: TRBV20-1
CDR3 DNA: TGCAGTGCCGTCCCCGAGACAGGCAACGAGCAGTACTTC
CDR3 protein: CSAVPETGNEQYF

J gene: TRBJ2-7
D gene: .
clone size: few
V gene: TRBV11-2
CDR3 DNA: TGTGCCAGCAGCTCGTTTGGGCTAATCTACGAGCAGTACTTC
CDR3 protein: CASSSFGLIYEQYF

J gene: TRBJ2-7
D gene: .
clone size: many
V gene: TRBV18
CDR3 DNA: TGTGCCAGCTCACCAGATCCGGGGGTGGACGAGCAGTACTTC
CDR3 protein: CASSPDPGVDEQYF

J gene: TRBJ1-3
D gene: .
clone size: many
V gene: TRBV27
CDR3 DNA: TGTGCCAGACTCGGGACCAGCTCTAGTATCTCTGGAAACACCATATATTTT
CDR3 protein: CARLGTSSSISGNTIYF

J gene: TRBJ2-7
D gene: .
clone size: many
V gene: TRBV4-2
CDR3 DNA: TGTGCCAGCAGCCAAGAGACGCAGGTTTCCTACGAGCAGTACTTC
CDR3 protein: CASSQETQVSYEQYF

J gene: TRBJ2-7
D gene: .
clone size: many
V gene: TRBV27
CDR3 DNA: TGTGCCAGCAGCCCTCTAGGAGGGTACGAGCAGTACTTC
CDR3 protein: CASSPLGGYEQYF

J gene: TRBJ1-4
D gene: .
clone size: many
V gene: TRBV27
CDR3 DNA: TGTGCCAGCAGTTTATCCCCTGGGGGGGGGCATCGTGAAAAACTGTTTTTT
CDR3 protein: CASSLSPGGGHREKLFF

J gene: TRBJ2-2
D gene: TRBD1
clone size: .
V gene: TRBV11-2
CDR3 DNA: TGTGCCAGCAGCTTAACAGGGGGCAACACCGGGGAGCTGTTTTTT
CDR3 protein: CASSLTGGNTGELFF

J gene: TRBJ2-1
D gene: .
clone size: many
V gene: TRBV7-2
CDR3 DNA: TGTGCCAACACCCCCCCCGAAAGTTACAATGAGCAGTTCTTC
CDR3 protein: CANTPPESYNEQFF

J gene: TRBJ2-3
D gene: TRBD2
clone size: many
V gene: TRBV11-2
CDR3 DNA: TGTGCCAGCAGCTTAGAACTAGCGGGCCACACAGATACGCAGTATTTT
CDR3 protein: CASSLELAGHTDTQYF

J gene: TRBJ2-7
D gene: .
clone size: .
V gene: TRBV5-1
CDR3 DNA: TGCGCCAGCAGCTTGTGGGGGACTCAGGTCTACGAGCAGTACTTC
CDR3 protein: CASSLWGTQVYEQYF

J gene: TRBJ1-3
D gene: .
clone size: few
V gene: TRBV19
CDR3 DNA: TGTGCCAGTAGTATCACTGGGGACGGAAACACCATATATTTT
CDR3 protein: CASSITGDGNTIYF

J gene: TRBJ2-1
D gene: .
clone size: many
V gene: TRBV4-3
CDR3 DNA: TGCGCCAGCAGCCAAGCGTCCAGCGTTAGTGTGGATGAGCAGTTCTTC
CDR3 protein: CASSQASSVSVDEQFF

J gene: TRBJ1-2
D gene: .
clone size: few
V gene: TRBV3-1
CDR3 DNA: TGTGCCAGCAGCCAGGCCCCGGACCCTAACTATGGCTACACCTTC
CDR3 protein: CASSQAPDPNYGYTF

J gene: TRBJ1-3
D gene: .
clone size: .
V gene: TRBV28
CDR3 DNA: TGTGCCAGCAGCCCCCCAAGGCGTGGAGGAAACACAATATATTTT
CDR3 protein: CASSPPRRGGNTIYF

J gene: TRBJ2-7
D gene: TRBD1
clone size: few
V gene: TRBV10-3
CDR3 DNA: TGTGCCATCAGTGGGGCCCTAGGACAGGTCTACGAGCAGTACTTC
CDR3 protein: CAISGALGQVYEQYF

J gene: TRBJ1-5
D gene: .
clone size: many
V gene: TRBV2
CDR3 DNA: TGTGCCAGCAGTGAAGCGCCCGGGGGCGGGCCCCAGCATTTT
CDR3 protein: CASSEAPGGGPQHF

J gene: TRBJ2-3
D gene: TRBD2
clone size: many
V gene: TRBV20-1
CDR3 DNA: TGCAGTGCTAGAGGACTAGCGGGAGTGAAAGATACGCAGTATTTT
CDR3 protein: CSARGLAGVKDTQYF

J gene: TRBJ2-7
D gene: .
clone size: few
V gene: TRBV7-6
CDR3 DNA: TGTGCCAGCAGCCTACACCCGGAAGGGGTCTGGGAGCAGTACTTC
CDR3 protein: CASSLHPEGVWEQYF

J gene: TRBJ1-1
D gene: .
clone size: many
V gene: TRBV28
CDR3 DNA: TGTGCCAGCAGTCCAGGGACTTTTTTGAACACTGAAGCTTTCTTT
CDR3 protein: CASSPGTFLNTEAFF

J gene: TRBJ2-5
D gene: TRBD1
clone size: .
V gene: TRBV28
CDR3 DNA: TGTGCCAGCAACAGGGGCGGTGAGACCCAGTACTTC
CDR3 protein: CASNRGGETQYF